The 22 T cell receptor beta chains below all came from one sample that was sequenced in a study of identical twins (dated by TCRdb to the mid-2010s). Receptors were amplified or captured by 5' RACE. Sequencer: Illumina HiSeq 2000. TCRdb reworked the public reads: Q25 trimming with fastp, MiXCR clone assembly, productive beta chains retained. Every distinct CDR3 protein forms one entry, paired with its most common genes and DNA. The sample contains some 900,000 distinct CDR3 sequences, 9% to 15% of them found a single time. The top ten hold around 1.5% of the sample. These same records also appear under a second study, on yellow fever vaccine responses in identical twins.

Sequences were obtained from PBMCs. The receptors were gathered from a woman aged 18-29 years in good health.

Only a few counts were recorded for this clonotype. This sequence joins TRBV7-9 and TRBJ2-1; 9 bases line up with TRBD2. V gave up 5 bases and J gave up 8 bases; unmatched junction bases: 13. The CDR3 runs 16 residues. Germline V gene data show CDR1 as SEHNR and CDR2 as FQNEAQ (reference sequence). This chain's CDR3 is CASSPGRGGGRDEQFF. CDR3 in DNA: TGTGCCAGCAGCCCGGGGAGAGGCGGCGGGAGGGATGAGCAGTTCTTC. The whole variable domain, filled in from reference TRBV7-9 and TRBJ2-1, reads DTGVSQNPRHKITKRGQNVTFRCDPISEHNRLYWYRQTLGQGPEFLTYFQNEAQLEKSRLLSDRFSAERPKGSFSTLEIQRTEQGDSAMYLCASSPGRGGGRDEQFFGPGTRLTVL.

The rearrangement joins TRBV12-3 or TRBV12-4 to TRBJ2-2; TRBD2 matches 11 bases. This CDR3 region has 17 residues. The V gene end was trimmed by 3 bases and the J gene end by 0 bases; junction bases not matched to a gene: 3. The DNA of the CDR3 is TGTGCCAGCAGTTTTACTAGCGGGAGCGCGAACACCGGGGAGCTGTTTTTT. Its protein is CASSFTSGSANTGELFF.

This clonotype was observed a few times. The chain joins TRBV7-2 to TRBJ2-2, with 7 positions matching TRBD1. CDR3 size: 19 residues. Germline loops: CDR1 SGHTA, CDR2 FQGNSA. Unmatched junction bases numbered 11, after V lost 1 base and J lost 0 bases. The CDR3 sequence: CASSLGRVRGIPNTGELFF. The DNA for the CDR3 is TGTGCCAGCAGCTTAGGGCGGGTCAGGGGGATCCCGAACACCGGGGAGCTGTTTTTT. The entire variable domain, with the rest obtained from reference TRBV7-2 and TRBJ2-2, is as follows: GAGVSQSPSNKVTEKGKDVELRCDPISGHTALYWYRQSLGQGLEFLIYFQGNSAPDKSGLPSDRFSAERTGGSVSTLTIQRTQQEDSAVYLCASSLGRVRGIPNTGELFFGEGSRLTVL.

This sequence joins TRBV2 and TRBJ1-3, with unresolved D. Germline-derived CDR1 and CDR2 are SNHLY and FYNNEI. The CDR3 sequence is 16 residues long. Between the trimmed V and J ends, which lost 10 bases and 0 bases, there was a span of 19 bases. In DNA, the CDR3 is TGTGCCACCAACCCCCGCCCGGGGAACTCTGGAAACACCATATATTTT. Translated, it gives CATNPRPGNSGNTIYF. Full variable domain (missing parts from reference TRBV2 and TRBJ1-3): EPEVTQTPSHQVTQMGQEVILRCVPISNHLYFYWYRQILGQKVEFLVSFYNNEISEKSEIFDDQFSVERPDGSNFTLKIRSTKLEDSAMYFCATNPRPGNSGNTIYFGEGSWLTVV.

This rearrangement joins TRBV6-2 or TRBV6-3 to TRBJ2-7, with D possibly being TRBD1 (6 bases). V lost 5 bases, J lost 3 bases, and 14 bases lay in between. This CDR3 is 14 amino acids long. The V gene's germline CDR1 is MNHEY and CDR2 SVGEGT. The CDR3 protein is CASSDHTGRYEQYV. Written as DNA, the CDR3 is TGTGCCAGCAGTGACCACACAGGGCGCTACGAGCAGTACGTC.

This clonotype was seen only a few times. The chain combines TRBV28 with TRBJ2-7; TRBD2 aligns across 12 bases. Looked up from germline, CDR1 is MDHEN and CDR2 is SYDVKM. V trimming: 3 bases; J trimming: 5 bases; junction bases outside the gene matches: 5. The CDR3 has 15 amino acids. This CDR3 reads CASSFLAGGSHEQYF. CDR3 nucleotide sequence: TGTGCCAGCAGTTTCCTAGCGGGAGGGTCCCACGAGCAGTACTTC.

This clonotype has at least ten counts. DNA for the CDR3: TGTGCCAGCAGTGTAATCCTTCGGGACAGGTCCTATGGCTACACCTTC. Protein: CASSVILRDRSYGYTF. The V call is TRBV12-3 or TRBV12-4, the J call TRBJ1-2; 8 positions agree with TRBD1. After removal of 5 bases from V and 4 bases from J, the junction contained 12 bases not matched to a gene. This CDR3 spans 16 amino acids.

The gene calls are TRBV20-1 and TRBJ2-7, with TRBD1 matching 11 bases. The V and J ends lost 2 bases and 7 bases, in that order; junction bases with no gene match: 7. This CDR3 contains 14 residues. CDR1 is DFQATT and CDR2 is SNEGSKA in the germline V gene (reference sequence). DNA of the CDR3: TGCAGTGCTAGAAGCGGGACAGGGGGGGGAGAGCAGTACTTC. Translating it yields CSARSGTGGGEQYF.

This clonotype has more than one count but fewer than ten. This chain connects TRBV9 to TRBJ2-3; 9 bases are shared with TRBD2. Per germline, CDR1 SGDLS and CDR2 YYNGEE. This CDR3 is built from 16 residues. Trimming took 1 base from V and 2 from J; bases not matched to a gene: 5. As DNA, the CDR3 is TGTGCCAGCAGCGTATCCGGGACTAGCTACACAGATACGCAGTATTTT. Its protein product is CASSVSGTSYTDTQYF.

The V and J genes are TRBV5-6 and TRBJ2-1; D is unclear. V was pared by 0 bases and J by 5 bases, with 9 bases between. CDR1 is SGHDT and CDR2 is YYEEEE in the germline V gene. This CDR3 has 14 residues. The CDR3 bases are TGTGCCAGCAGCTTGGTAGGGAAACACAATGAGCAGTTCTTC. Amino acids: CASSLVGKHNEQFF. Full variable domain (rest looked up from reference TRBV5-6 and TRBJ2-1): DAGVTQSPTHLIKTRGQQVTLRCSPKSGHDTVSWYQQALGQGPQFIFQYYEEEERQRGNFPDRFSGHQFPNYSSELNVNALLLGDSALYLCASSLVGKHNEQFFGPGTRLTVL.

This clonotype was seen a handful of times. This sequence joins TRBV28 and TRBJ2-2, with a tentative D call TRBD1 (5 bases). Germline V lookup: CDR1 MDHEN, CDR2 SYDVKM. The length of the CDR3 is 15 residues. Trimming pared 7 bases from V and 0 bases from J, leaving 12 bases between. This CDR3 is CASKPPGSNTGELFF. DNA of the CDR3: TGTGCCAGCAAGCCCCCAGGGTCGAACACCGGGGAGCTGTTTTTT. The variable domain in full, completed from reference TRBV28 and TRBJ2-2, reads DVKVTQSSRYLVKRTGEKVFLECVQDMDHENMFWYRQDPGLGLRLIYFSYDVKMKEKGDIPEGYSVSREKKERFSLILESASTNQTSMYLCASKPPGSNTGELFFGEGSRLTVL.

CDR3 protein: CASTGDRLTDTQYF. The CDR3 region has the DNA TGTGCCAGCACCGGGGACAGACTCACAGATACGCAGTATTTT. The rearrangement uses TRBV6-1 and TRBJ2-3; 7 bases line up with TRBD1. With 7 bases clipped from V and 2 bases from J, the junction kept 6 bases outside the gene matches. The CDR3 runs to 14 residues. CDR1 and CDR2 (germline): MNHNS, SASEGT.

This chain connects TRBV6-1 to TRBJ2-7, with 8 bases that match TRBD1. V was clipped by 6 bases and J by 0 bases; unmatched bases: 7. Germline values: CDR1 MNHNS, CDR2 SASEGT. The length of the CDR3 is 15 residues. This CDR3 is CASSPGGPNSYEQYF. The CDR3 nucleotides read TGTGCCAGCAGCCCAGGGGGCCCAAACTCCTACGAGCAGTACTTC.

The CDR3 nucleotides read TGTGCCACCAGTCTTGGTGGTGGGGCCAACGTCCTGACTTTC. Translated: CATSLGGGANVLTF. The rearrangement joins TRBV24-1 to TRBJ2-6; D is undetermined. This CDR3 comprises 14 residues. The germline V gene encodes CDR1 KGHDR and CDR2 SFDVKD. Trimming took 6 bases from V and 3 from J, leaving 8 bases between them.

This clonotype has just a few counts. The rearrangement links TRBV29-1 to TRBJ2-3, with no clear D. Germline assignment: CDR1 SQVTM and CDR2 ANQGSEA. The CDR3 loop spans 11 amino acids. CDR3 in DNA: TGCACCCGGGCCTCCACAGATACGCAGTATTTT. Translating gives CTRASTDTQYF.

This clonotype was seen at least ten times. The CDR3, as DNA: TGTGCCAGCAGTTACATCGGCTACGAGCAGTACTTC. The encoded protein is CASSYIGYEQYF. V usage is TRBV6-2 or TRBV6-3 and J usage is TRBJ2-7; no clear D gene. V lost 2 bases to trimming and J lost 3 bases, with 5 bases between them. CDR1 and CDR2 (germline): MNHEY, SVGEGT. The CDR3 is 12 residues long.

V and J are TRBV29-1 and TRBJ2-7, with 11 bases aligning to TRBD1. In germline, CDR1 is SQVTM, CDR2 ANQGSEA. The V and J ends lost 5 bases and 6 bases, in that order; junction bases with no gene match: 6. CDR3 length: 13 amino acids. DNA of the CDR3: TGCAGCGTTTCCTTGGGGACAGGGGGCGAGCAGTACTTC. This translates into CSVSLGTGGEQYF.

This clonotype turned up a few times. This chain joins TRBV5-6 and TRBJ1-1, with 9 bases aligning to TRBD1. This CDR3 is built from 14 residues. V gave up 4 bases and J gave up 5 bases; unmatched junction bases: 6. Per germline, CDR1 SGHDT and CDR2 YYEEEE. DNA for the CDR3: TGTGCCAGCAGCCAACAGGGGGCGAGAACTGAAGCTTTCTTT. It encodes CASSQQGARTEAFF.

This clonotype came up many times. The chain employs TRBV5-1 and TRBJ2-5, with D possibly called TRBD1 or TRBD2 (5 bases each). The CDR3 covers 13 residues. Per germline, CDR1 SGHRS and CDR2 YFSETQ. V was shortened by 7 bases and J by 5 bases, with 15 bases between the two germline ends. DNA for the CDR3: TGCGCCAGCTCCGGGACCGCCAAGGAGACCCAGTACTTC. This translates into CASSGTAKETQYF.

The CDR3 is CASSLWLGTRTDTQYF. In DNA form, the CDR3 reads TGTGCCAGCAGCTTATGGTTGGGGACCCGAACAGATACGCAGTATTTT. The chain carries TRBV7-2 and TRBJ2-3; D could derive from TRBD1 or TRBD2 (5 bases each). The CDR3 has 16 amino acids. Germline assignment: CDR1 SGHTA and CDR2 FQGNSA. V lost 2 bases to trimming and J lost 3 bases, with 15 bases between them.

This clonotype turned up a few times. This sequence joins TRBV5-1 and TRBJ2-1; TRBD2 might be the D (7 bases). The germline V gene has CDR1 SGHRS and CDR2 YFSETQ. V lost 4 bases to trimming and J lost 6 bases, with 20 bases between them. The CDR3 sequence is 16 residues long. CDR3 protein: CASSPIGPGEGNEQFF. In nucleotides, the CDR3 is TGCGCCAGCAGCCCCATTGGTCCAGGGGAGGGCAATGAGCAGTTCTTC. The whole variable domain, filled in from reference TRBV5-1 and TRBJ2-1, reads KAGVTQTPRYLIKTRGQQVTLSCSPISGHRSVSWYQQTPGQGLQFLFEYFSETQRNKGNFPGRFSGRQFSNSRSEMNVSTLELGDSALYLCASSPIGPGEGNEQFFGPGTRLTVL.

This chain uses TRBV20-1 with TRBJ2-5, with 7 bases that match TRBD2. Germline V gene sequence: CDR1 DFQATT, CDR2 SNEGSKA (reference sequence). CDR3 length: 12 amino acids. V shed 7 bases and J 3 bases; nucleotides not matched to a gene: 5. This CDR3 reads CSGERGKETQYF. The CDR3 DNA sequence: TGCAGTGGGGAGCGGGGTAAAGAGACCCAGTACTTC.